The 27 T cell receptor beta chains below come from one sample, sequenced in a study of T cell responses to AZD1222 COVID-19 vaccine. The repertoire was sequenced with immunoSEQ multiplex PCR; TCRdb's copy has only in-frame clones and lacks some. Of around 100,000 clones listed, approximately 90% are singletons. The starting material was peripheral blood, obtained on day 0 of AZD1222 vaccination. These receptors were obtained from an adult in good health.

The chain recombines TRBV6-4 with TRBJ1-4, with D unclear. From germline, CDR1 is MRHNA and CDR2 SNTAGT. V was shortened by 6 bases and J by 3 bases, with 14 bases between the two germline ends. This CDR3 region has 15 residues. CDR3 sequence reads: CASSRASGANEKLFF. CDR3 DNA sequence: TGTGCCAGCAGCCGGGCAAGTGGAGCTAATGAAAAACTGTTTTTT.

This chain links TRBV28 with TRBJ2-3, with 7 bases matching TRBD2. The CDR3 extends over 15 amino acids. From germline, CDR1 is MDHEN and CDR2 SYDVKM. V shed 0 bases and J 0 bases; nucleotides not matched to a gene: 0. The CDR3 nucleotides read TGTGCCAGCAGTTTATGGCGGGGGAGCACAGATACGCAGTATTTT. This translates into CASSLWRGSTDTQYF.

The chain combines TRBV29-1 with TRBJ2-7, with 9 bases lining up with TRBD1. The CDR3 runs to 13 residues. Germline V CDR1 and CDR2: SQVTM, ANQGSEA. Trimming removed 4 bases from V and 2 bases from J; junction bases left unmatched: 3. The CDR3 DNA is TGCAGCGTTGGAACAGGGGGCACCTACGAGCAGTACTTC. Residues: CSVGTGGTYEQYF.

The chain has TRBV19 and TRBJ1-6, with TRBD1 identical over 7 bases. The trim removed 5 bases at V and 6 bases at J, leaving 7 bases unmatched. This CDR3 has 15 residues. CDR1 and CDR2 from the germline V gene are LNHDA and SQIVND (reference sequence). The CDR3 DNA reads as TGTGCCAGTAGTGGCCGACAGGGCGGTAATTCACCCCTCCACTTT. Protein product: CASSGRQGGNSPLHF.

The chain recombines TRBV19 with TRBJ1-4; 7 positions agree with TRBD1. Germline CDR1 and CDR2: LNHDA and SQIVND (reference sequence). This CDR3 region has 13 residues. The trim removed 8 bases at V and 5 bases at J, leaving 5 bases unmatched. This CDR3 is CASGQAKNEKLFF. CDR3 in DNA: TGTGCCAGTGGACAGGCCAAGAATGAAAAACTGTTTTTT.

The chain is built from TRBV23-1 and TRBJ1-1, with 7 bases identical to TRBD1. TRBV23-1 qualifies as an ORF whose function is uncertain. The CDR3 totals 14 residues. The J segment lost 3 bases and the V segment lost 8 bases, leaving 9 bases of the junction unmatched. The CDR3 reads CASPGGLGDTEAFF. The CDR3 DNA follows: TGCGCCAGCCCAGGGGGGTTAGGTGACACTGAAGCTTTCTTT.

The chain couples TRBV12-3 or TRBV12-4 to TRBJ1-1, with a possible D match to TRBD1 (5 bases). CDR3 size: 11 residues. V shed 7 bases and J shed 6 bases, with 9 bases lying between them. The CDR3 spells CASILGAEAFF. CDR3 nucleotide sequence: TGTGCCAGCATCCTGGGGGCTGAAGCTTTCTTT.

The chain couples TRBV30 to TRBJ1-5; D possibly corresponds to TRBD1 (6 bases). The CDR3 has 13 residues. Trimming cost V 4 bases and J 6 bases, with 13 bases left between them. Germline CDR1 and CDR2: GTSNPN and SVGIG (reference sequence). The CDR3 region has the DNA TGTGCCTGGAACCATGGGGGCGTTCAGCCCCAGCATTTT. Its protein is CAWNHGGVQPQHF.

The gene calls are TRBV5-5 and TRBJ1-2, with D possibly TRBD1 on 5 matching bases. The CDR3 runs 15 residues. Trimming cost V 4 bases and J 8 bases, with 21 bases left between them. The germline CDR1 and CDR2 sequences are SGHKS and YYEKEE (reference sequence). CDR3 amino acids: CASSQGTAHLGGYTF. DNA of the CDR3: TGTGCCAGCAGCCAGGGAACGGCCCACTTGGGGGGCTACACCTTC.

Only a few counts were recorded for this clone. V gene TRBV5-1 combines with J gene TRBJ1-1; maybe TRBD1 (5 bases). Germline V CDR1 and CDR2: SGHRS, YFSETQ. CDR3 length: 14 amino acids. Deletions cut 3 bases from V and 0 bases from J, with 9 bases between. The CDR3 reads CASSSAGLNTEAFF. CDR3 in DNA: TGCGCCAGCAGCTCCGCAGGGCTGAACACTGAAGCTTTCTTT. Drawing the rest from reference TRBV5-1 and TRBJ1-1, the complete variable domain is KAGVTQTPRYLIKTRGQQVTLSCSPISGHRSVSWYQQTPGQGLQFLFEYFSETQRNKGNFPGRFSGRQFSNSRSEMNVSTLELGDSALYLCASSSAGLNTEAFFGQGTRLTVV.

V gene TRBV2 combines with J gene TRBJ2-7; D gene unclear. Per the germline V gene, CDR1 is SNHLY and CDR2 is FYNNEI. The V gene lost 6 bases and the J gene lost 3 bases, with 18 bases spanning the gap. The CDR3 contains 15 residues. Written as DNA, the CDR3 is TGTGCCAGCAGATCCCAAGGCTCGAATCTCTACGAGCAGTACTTC. Protein: CASRSQGSNLYEQYF.

This clone appeared once. The V call is TRBV19, the J call TRBJ1-2, with D unclear. V was pared by 7 bases and J by 1 base, with 16 bases between. Germline loops: CDR1 LNHDA, CDR2 SQIVND (reference sequence). CDR3 length equals 15 residues. CDR3 nucleotides: TGTGCCAGTAAAAATGCAGGCTACTTTAACTATGGCTACACCTTC. It is translated as CASKNAGYFNYGYTF.

DNA for the CDR3: TGTGCCAGCAGCTCTACAGGGGGCCCTTTCTTT. This translates into CASSSTGGPFF. The V and J genes are TRBV13 and TRBJ1-1; 9 nucleotides agree with TRBD1. This CDR3 region has 11 residues. V shed 4 bases, J shed 12 bases, and the junction held 3 bases outside the gene matches. Per the germline V gene, CDR1 is PRHDT and CDR2 is FYEKMQ (reference sequence).

The chain recombines TRBV3-1 (or the pseudogene TRBV3-2) with TRBJ1-6; possibly TRBD1 for D (5 bases). Germline assignment: CDR1 LGHDT and CDR2 YNNKEL (reference sequence). The CDR3 length is 15 residues. V dropped 0 bases and J dropped 9 bases, with 12 bases sitting between them. CDR3 in DNA: TGTGCCAGCAGCCAAGATCCAGGGATAGGTTCACCCCTCCACTTT. The encoded protein is CASSQDPGIGSPLHF.

In nucleotides, the CDR3 is TGTGCCACCAGCAAATTCGCGGGGGACACCGATCAAGAGACCCAGTACTTC. Encoded protein: CATSKFAGDTDQETQYF. The chain links TRBV15 to TRBJ2-5; tentatively, D is TRBD2 (7 bases). The V and J ends lost 4 bases and 2 bases respectively, with 20 bases between them. CDR1 is LNHNV and CDR2 is YYDKDF in the germline V gene (reference sequence). The CDR3 length is 17 residues. Full variable domain (outside the CDR3, taken from reference TRBV15 and TRBJ2-5): DAMVIQNPRYQVTQFGKPVTLSCSQTLNHNVMYWYQQKSSQAPKLLFHYYDKDFNNEADTPDNFQSRRPNTSFCFLDIRSPGLGDTAMYLCATSKFAGDTDQETQYFGPGTRLLVL.

The chain joins TRBV10-3 to TRBJ1-1; D unresolved. Trimming left V 5 bases short and J 6 bases short, with 16 bases between. There are 14 residues in the CDR3. Germline CDR1 reads ENHRY; CDR2 reads SYGVKD. The CDR3 reads CAISQRAEGAEAFF. CDR3 nucleotides: TGTGCCATCAGTCAGAGGGCTGAAGGTGCTGAAGCTTTCTTT.

This chain uses TRBV12-3 or TRBV12-4 with TRBJ1-5; D gene unclear. V lost 6 bases and J lost 6, with 9 bases in between. This CDR3 spans 12 amino acids. CDR3 nucleotide sequence: TGTGCCAGCAGGGGAACGGTTCAGCCCCAGCATTTT. Its translation: CASRGTVQPQHF.

There are a few counts of this clone. The gene calls are TRBV4-3 and TRBJ2-2; D is ambiguous. The CDR3 runs 14 residues. The V and J ends lost 5 bases and 1 base respectively, with 8 bases between them. Germline V CDR1 and CDR2: LGHNA, YSLEER. CDR3 in amino acids: CASSLRLNTGELFF. The CDR3 DNA reads TGCGCCAGCAGCTTACGTTTGAACACCGGGGAGCTGTTTTTT.

The rearrangement links TRBV21-1 to TRBJ1-3; the table's D call TRBD1 went unverified against the DNA. TRBV21-1 is assigned pseudogene status. The CDR3 consists of 16 residues. DNA of the CDR3: TGTGCCAGCAGCGCAAGACAGGGAATCTCTGGAAACACCATATATTTT. The encoded protein is CASSARQGISGNTIYF.

This clone has only one observation. V usage is TRBV2 and J usage is TRBJ1-3, with D perhaps TRBD1 (5 bases). Germline V gene data show CDR1 as SNHLY and CDR2 as FYNNEI. Trimming took 1 base from V and 2 from J, leaving 9 bases between them. The CDR3 runs to 15 residues. The CDR3 DNA follows: TGTGCCAGCAGTGAAGAGGGGAGTCCTGGAAACACCATATATTTT. Its translation is CASSEEGSPGNTIYF.

V is TRBV7-8 and J is TRBJ1-4, with TRBD1 identical over 7 bases. Germline V gene lookup returns CDR1 SGHVS and CDR2 FQNEAQ. CDR3 length: 15 residues. V was clipped by 5 bases and J by 5 bases; unmatched bases: 8. The CDR3 DNA reads as TGTGCCAGCAGCAGGCAGACAGGGCAGAATGAAAAACTGTTTTTT. This translates into CASSRQTGQNEKLFF.

In this sample, this clone turned up once. CDR3 sequence: CASSLTGAYNSPLHF. DNA for the CDR3: TGTGCCAGCAGCTTAACAGGGGCCTATAATTCACCCCTCCACTTT. The chain couples TRBV7-3 to TRBJ1-6; tentatively, D is TRBD1 (5 bases). This CDR3 region has 15 residues. Germline V gene sequence: CDR1 SGHTA, CDR2 FQGTGA. V was clipped by 0 bases and J by 2 bases, with 5 bases between them.

The chain joins TRBV4-1 to TRBJ2-7, with a weak D call TRBD2 (8 bases). The CDR3 loop spans 16 amino acids. Germline values: CDR1 MGHRA, CDR2 YSYEKL. Deletions cut 1 base from V and 1 base from J, with 14 bases between. CDR3 residues: CASSQAGGDRSYEQYF. DNA for the CDR3: TGCGCCAGCAGCCAAGCGGGGGGGGACAGATCCTACGAGCAGTACTTC.

The rearrangement joins TRBV29-1 to TRBJ2-1; 7 bases agree with TRBD1. The germline V gene encodes CDR1 SQVTM and CDR2 ANQGSEA. The CDR3 sequence is 16 residues long. DNA for the CDR3: TGCAGTCATTCCGGGACAGAGGGGAGAAGGGGCAATGAGCAGTTCTTC. It specifies CSHSGTEGRRGNEQFF.

The V gene is TRBV28, the J gene TRBJ1-2; maybe TRBD1 (6 bases). Germline CDR1 and CDR2: MDHEN and SYDVKM. The V end lost 6 bases, the J end lost 5 bases, and 22 bases lay between the germline ends. This CDR3 is 16 amino acids long. CDR3 region: CASRLGGGISLYGYTF. The CDR3 region has the DNA TGTGCCAGCAGACTCGGAGGGGGGATCAGCCTTTATGGCTACACCTTC.

The chain employs TRBV3-1 (or the pseudogene TRBV3-2) and TRBJ2-2; 13 nucleotides match TRBD2. Germline assignment: CDR1 LGHDT and CDR2 YNNKEL (reference sequence). CDR3 size: 20 residues. With V trimmed by 2 bases and J by 5 bases, 14 bases remained unmatched. CDR3 coding DNA: TGTGCCAGCAGCCAAAAGCCCAGGACTAGCGGGGGCCTGTGGACCGGGGAGCTGTTTTTT. Translation gives CASSQKPRTSGGLWTGELFF.

The rearrangement joins TRBV5-1 to TRBJ1-5; perhaps TRBD1 as D (6 bases). The CDR3 covers 14 residues. The germline V and J ends were trimmed by 5 bases and 5 bases, with 14 bases remaining between them. Germline-derived CDR1 and CDR2 are SGHRS and YFSETQ. In nucleotides, the CDR3 is TGCGCCAGCAGTTTCCAGGGGTTGGATCAGCCCCAGCATTTT. Its protein is CASSFQGLDQPQHF.